This T cell receptor beta chain came from a study of response to subunit inactivated influenza vaccine. V lost 5 bases and J lost 5; bases outside the gene matches: 5. CDR1 is SGHTA, CDR2 FQGTGA, per germline. The CDR3 consists of 15 residues. TCRdb used MiXCR to reprocess the RT-PCR reads, holding one entry per CDR3 protein. Among roughly 500,000 distinct CDR3 sequences, approximately 15% were seen once, and the ten largest hold 2.5% to 3.5%. This clonotype was counted at least ten times. The TCR was taken from a man aged 45-69 years who received an inactivated influenza vaccine. The specimen was CD4+ T cells sorted from PBMCs, collected about 23 months after vaccination. The chain employs TRBV7-3 and TRBJ2-3, with TRBD2 matching over 12 bases. CDR3 nucleotides: TGTGCCAGCAGCAATGGACTAGCGGGACAAGATACGCAGTATTTT. Translated: CASSNGLAGQDTQYF.